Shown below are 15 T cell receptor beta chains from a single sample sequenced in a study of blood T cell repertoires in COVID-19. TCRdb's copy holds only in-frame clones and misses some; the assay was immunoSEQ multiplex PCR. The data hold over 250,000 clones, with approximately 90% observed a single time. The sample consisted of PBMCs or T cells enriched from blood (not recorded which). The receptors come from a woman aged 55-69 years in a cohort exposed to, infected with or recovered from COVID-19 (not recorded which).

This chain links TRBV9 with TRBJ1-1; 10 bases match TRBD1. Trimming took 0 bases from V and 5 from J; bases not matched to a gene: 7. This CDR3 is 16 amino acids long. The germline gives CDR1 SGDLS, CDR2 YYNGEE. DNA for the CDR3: TGTGCCAGCAGCGTAGGGGACAGGGGTACCCGGACTGAAGCTTTCTTT. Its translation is CASSVGDRGTRTEAFF. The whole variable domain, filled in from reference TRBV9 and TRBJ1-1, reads DSGVTQTPKHLITATGQRVTLRCSPRSGDLSVYWYQQSLDQGLQFLIQYYNGEERAKGNILERFSAQQFPDLHSELNLSSLELGDSALYFCASSVGDRGTRTEAFFGQGTRLTVV.

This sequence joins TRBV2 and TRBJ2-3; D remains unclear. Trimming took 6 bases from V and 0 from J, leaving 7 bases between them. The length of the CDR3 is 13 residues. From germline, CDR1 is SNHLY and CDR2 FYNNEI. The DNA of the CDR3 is TGTGCCAGCAGCTTCCTCAGCACAGATACGCAGTATTTT. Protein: CASSFLSTDTQYF.

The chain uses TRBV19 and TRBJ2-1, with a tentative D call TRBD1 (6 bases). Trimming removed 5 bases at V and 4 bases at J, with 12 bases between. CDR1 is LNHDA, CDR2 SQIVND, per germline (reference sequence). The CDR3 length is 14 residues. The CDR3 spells CASSPQGLYNEQFF. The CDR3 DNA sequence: TGTGCCAGTAGTCCGCAGGGGCTTTACAATGAGCAGTTCTTC.

CDR3 nucleotides: TGCGCCAGCAGCTGGGGGCCGGAGAGGACTGAAGCTTTCTTT. It specifies CASSWGPERTEAFF. The J gene is TRBJ1-1, the V gene TRBV5-1; TRBD1 might be the D (6 bases). V was cut by 3 bases and J by 5 bases, with 14 bases left in between. The germline V gene encodes CDR1 SGHRS and CDR2 YFSETQ. This CDR3 has 14 residues.

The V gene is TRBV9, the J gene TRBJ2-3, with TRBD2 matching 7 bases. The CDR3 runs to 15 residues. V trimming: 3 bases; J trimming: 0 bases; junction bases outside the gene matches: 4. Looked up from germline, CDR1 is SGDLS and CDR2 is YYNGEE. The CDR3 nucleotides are TGTGCCAGCAGCGATAGCGGGTACAGCACAGATACGCAGTATTTT. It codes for CASSDSGYSTDTQYF.

The chain's CDR3 is CASSALRGYTF. CDR3 bases: TGTGCCAGCTCGGCATTGCGGGGCTACACCTTC. The rearrangement joins TRBV28 to TRBJ1-2; D is unresolved. CDR1 is MDHEN and CDR2 is SYDVKM in the germline V gene. The CDR3 has 11 residues. Between the trimmed V and J ends, which lost 8 bases and 8 bases, there was a span of 12 bases.

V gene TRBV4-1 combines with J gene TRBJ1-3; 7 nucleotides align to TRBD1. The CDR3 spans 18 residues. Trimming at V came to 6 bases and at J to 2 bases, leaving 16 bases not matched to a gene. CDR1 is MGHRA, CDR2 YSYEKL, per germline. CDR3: CASRALGRGLETGNTIYF. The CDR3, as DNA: TGCGCCAGCAGGGCCCTTGGCAGGGGGTTAGAGACTGGAAACACCATATATTTT.

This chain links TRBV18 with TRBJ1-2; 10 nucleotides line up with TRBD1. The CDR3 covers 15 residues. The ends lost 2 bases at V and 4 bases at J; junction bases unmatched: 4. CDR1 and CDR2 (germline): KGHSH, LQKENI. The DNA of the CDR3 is TGTGCCAGCTCACCAGGACAGGGGGAGAGCTATGGCTACACCTTC. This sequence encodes CASSPGQGESYGYTF.

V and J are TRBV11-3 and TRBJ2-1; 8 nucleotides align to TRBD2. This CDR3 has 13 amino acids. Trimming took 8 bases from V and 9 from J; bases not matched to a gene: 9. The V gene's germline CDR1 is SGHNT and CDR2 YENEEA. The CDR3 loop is CASRPGGGTEQFF. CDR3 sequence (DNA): TGTGCCAGCCGACCCGGGGGGGGAACTGAGCAGTTCTTC.

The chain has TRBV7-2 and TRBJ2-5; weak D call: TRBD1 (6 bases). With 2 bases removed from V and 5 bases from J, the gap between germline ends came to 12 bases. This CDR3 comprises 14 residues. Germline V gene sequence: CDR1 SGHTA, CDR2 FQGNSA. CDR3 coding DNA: TGTGCCAGCAGCTTAAAGGGGGTCAGGGAGACCCAGTACTTC. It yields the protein CASSLKGVRETQYF.

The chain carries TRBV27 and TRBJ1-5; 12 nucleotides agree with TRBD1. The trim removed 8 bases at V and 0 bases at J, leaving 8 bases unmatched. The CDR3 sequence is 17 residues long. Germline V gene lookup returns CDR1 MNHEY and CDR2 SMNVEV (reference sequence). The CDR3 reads CASRDRGPLDSNQPQHF. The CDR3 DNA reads TGTGCCAGCCGGGACAGGGGGCCTTTGGATAGCAATCAGCCCCAGCATTTT.

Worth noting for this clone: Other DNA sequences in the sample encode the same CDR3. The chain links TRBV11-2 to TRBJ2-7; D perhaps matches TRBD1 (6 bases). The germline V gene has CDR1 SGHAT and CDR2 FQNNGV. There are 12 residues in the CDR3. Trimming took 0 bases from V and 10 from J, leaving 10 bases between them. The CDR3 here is CASSLDRGGQYF. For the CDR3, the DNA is TGTGCCAGCAGCTTAGATCGAGGGGGTCAGTACTTC.

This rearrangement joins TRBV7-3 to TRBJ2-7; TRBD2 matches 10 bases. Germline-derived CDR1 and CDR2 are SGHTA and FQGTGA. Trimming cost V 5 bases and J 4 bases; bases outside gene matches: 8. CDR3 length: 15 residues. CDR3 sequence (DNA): TGTGCCAGCAGCCCAAGCCTAGCGGGAGTTTACGAGCAGTACTTC. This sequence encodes CASSPSLAGVYEQYF. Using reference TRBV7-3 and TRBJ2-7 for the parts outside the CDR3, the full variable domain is GAGVSQTPSNKVTEKGKYVELRCDPISGHTALYWYRQSLGQGPEFLIYFQGTGAADDSGLPNDRFFAVRPEGSVSTLKIQRTERGDSAVYLCASSPSLAGVYEQYFGPGTRLTVT.

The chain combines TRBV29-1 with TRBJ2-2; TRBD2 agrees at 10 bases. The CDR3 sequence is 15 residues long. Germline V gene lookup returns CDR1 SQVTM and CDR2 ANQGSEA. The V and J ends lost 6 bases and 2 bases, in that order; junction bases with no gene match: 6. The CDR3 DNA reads TGCAGCGTCCATCTAGCGGGAGAAAACACCGGGGAGCTGTTTTTT. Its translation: CSVHLAGENTGELFF.

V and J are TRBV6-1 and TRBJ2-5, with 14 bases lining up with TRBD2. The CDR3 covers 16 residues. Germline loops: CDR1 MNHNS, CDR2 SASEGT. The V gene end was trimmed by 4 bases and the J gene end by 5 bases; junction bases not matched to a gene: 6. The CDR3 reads CASSGLAGGLGETQYF. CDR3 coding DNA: TGTGCCAGCAGTGGACTAGCGGGAGGGTTAGGCGAGACCCAGTACTTC.